These 11 T cell receptor beta chains were sequenced from one sample in a study of cytomegalovirus exposure and HLA in healthy donors. Vbeta (60) and Jbeta (13) primers were used in the PCR. This table comes from immunoSEQ multiplex PCR, and its TCRdb copy is limited to in-frame clones, with some not included. The table includes more than 150,000 clones, roughly 82% detected once. The source material was PBMCs. These TCRs come from a girl aged 2 to 9 in good health and CMV-seropositive.

This rearrangement joins TRBV28 to TRBJ2-1; possible D gene TRBD1, 5 bases. V was trimmed by 3 bases and J by 11 bases, leaving 20 bases between them. There are 15 residues in the CDR3. Germline CDR1 MDHEN, CDR2 SYDVKM. For the CDR3, the DNA is TGTGCCAGCAGTTTGATAATCGGACAACGGATGAAGCAGTTCTTC. Translating it yields CASSLIIGQRMKQFF. Complete variable domain (other parts from reference TRBV28 and TRBJ2-1): DVKVTQSSRYLVKRTGEKVFLECVQDMDHENMFWYRQDPGLGLRLIYFSYDVKMKEKGDIPEGYSVSREKKERFSLILESASTNQTSMYLCASSLIIGQRMKQFFGPGTRLTVL.

This sequence joins TRBV28 and TRBJ1-2; D is unclear. Trimming took off 3 bases at V and 7 bases at J, with 9 bases between the two ends. Germline values: CDR1 MDHEN, CDR2 SYDVKM. The CDR3 length is 12 residues. CDR3 loop: CASSFRGSGYTF. CDR3 bases: TGTGCCAGCAGTTTTCGGGGTAGTGGCTACACCTTC.

The chain links TRBV7-9 to TRBJ2-5, with TRBD2 matching over 8 bases. Germline CDR1 reads SEHNR; CDR2 reads FQNEAQ (reference sequence). The CDR3 loop spans 16 amino acids. After removal of 1 base from V and 7 bases from J, the junction contained 11 bases not matched to a gene. The CDR3 DNA reads as TGTGCCAGCAGCTTAGTTTCGGCTAGCGGGCTGGGGACCCAGTACTTC. Translated: CASSLVSASGLGTQYF.

This chain connects TRBV2 to TRBJ2-1, with 9 bases lining up with TRBD1. CDR1 is SNHLY and CDR2 is FYNNEI in the germline V gene. The length of the CDR3 is 14 residues. The junction had 7 bases not matched to a gene; V was cut back by 6 bases and J by 7 bases. CDR3 in amino acids: CASRLQGAQNEQFF. The CDR3 coding sequence is TGTGCCAGCAGATTACAGGGGGCGCAGAATGAGCAGTTCTTC.

V usage is TRBV28 and J usage is TRBJ2-5; D gene unclear. Trimming left V 8 bases short and J 4 bases short, with 8 bases between. Germline CDR1 reads MDHEN; CDR2 reads SYDVKM. The CDR3 covers 11 residues. The CDR3 bases are TGTGCCAGCCAGGAATTAGAGACCCAGTACTTC. It yields the protein CASQELETQYF. The full variable domain, completed using reference TRBV28 and TRBJ2-5, is DVKVTQSSRYLVKRTGEKVFLECVQDMDHENMFWYRQDPGLGLRLIYFSYDVKMKEKGDIPEGYSVSREKKERFSLILESASTNQTSMYLCASQELETQYFGPGTRLLVL.

The chain joins TRBV6-6 to TRBJ2-1, with 7 bases identical to TRBD1. The CDR3 loop spans 12 amino acids. Germline-derived CDR1 and CDR2 are MNHNY and SVGAGI (reference sequence). With V trimmed by 5 bases and J by 9 bases, 4 bases remained unmatched. The CDR3 sequence: CASSTTGAEQFF. The CDR3 DNA reads TGTGCCAGCAGTACCACAGGGGCTGAGCAGTTCTTC.

The chain combines TRBV9 with TRBJ2-5; TRBD2 matches at 7 bases. Germline assignment: CDR1 SGDLS and CDR2 YYNGEE. Trimming cost V 0 bases and J 5 bases; bases outside gene matches: 4. The CDR3 sequence is 14 residues long. As DNA, the CDR3 is TGTGCCAGCAGCGTAGAGTTGGGGGGGGAGACCCAGTACTTC. Translating gives CASSVELGGETQYF. Full variable domain (missing parts from reference TRBV9 and TRBJ2-5): DSGVTQTPKHLITATGQRVTLRCSPRSGDLSVYWYQQSLDQGLQFLIQYYNGEERAKGNILERFSAQQFPDLHSELNLSSLELGDSALYFCASSVELGGETQYFGPGTRLLVL.

The V and J genes are TRBV4-1 and TRBJ2-2, with D unresolved. CDR3 length: 16 amino acids. Germline CDR1 and CDR2: MGHRA and YSYEKL. V was pared by 0 bases and J by 2 bases, with 10 bases between. The CDR3, as DNA: TGCGCCAGCAGCCAAGATACTAATATTAACACCGGGGAGCTGTTTTTT. Amino acid sequence: CASSQDTNINTGELFF.

This chain links TRBV2 with TRBJ2-1, with D unclear. CDR1 is SNHLY, CDR2 FYNNEI, per germline. V lost 3 bases and J lost 6, with 9 bases in between. This CDR3 has 13 amino acids. CDR3 nucleotides: TGTGCCAGCAGTGAGGAAAGCGTCAATGAGCAGTTCTTC. It encodes CASSEESVNEQFF.

The genes are TRBV2 and TRBJ2-6, with D perhaps TRBD1 (6 bases). Germline V gene lookup returns CDR1 SNHLY and CDR2 FYNNEI. Trimming took off 4 bases at V and 0 bases at J, with 13 bases between the two ends. The CDR3 runs 17 residues. The CDR3 nucleotides are TGTGCCAGCAGTGCGACAGGCCCCCCCTCTGGGGCCAACGTCCTGACTTTC. As protein: CASSATGPPSGANVLTF.

The chain couples TRBV6-5 to TRBJ1-2; D gene unclear. The CDR3 is made up of 13 amino acids. Germline V gene data show CDR1 as MNHEY and CDR2 as SVGAGI. V lost 4 bases and J 7 bases, leaving 13 bases between the germline ends. The CDR3 DNA follows: TGTGCCAGCAGTTCAACCCAGGCCGGTGGCTACACCTTC. Translated, it gives CASSSTQAGGYTF.